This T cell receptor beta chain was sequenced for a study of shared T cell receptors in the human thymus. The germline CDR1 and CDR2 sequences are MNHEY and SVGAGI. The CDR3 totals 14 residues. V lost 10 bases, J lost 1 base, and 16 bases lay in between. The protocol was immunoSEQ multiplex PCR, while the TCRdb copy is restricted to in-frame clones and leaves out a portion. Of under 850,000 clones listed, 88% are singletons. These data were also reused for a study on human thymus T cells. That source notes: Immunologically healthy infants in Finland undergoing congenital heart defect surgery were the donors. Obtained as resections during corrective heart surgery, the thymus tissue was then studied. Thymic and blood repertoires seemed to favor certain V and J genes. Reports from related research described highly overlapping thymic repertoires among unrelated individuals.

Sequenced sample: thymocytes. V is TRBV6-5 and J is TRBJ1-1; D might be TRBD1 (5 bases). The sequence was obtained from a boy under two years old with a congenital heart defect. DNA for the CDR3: TGTGCCACCCAGGGTTTGAGAGGGAACACTGAAGCTTTCTTT. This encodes CATQGLRGNTEAFF.